This TCR beta chain was sequenced during a study of T-cell memory formation after mild COVID-19 (dated by TCRdb to the early 2020s). Regarding the complete study: TCR sequence clusters from the two donors were found to be largely donor specific. Longitudinal TCRalpha and TCRbeta repertoire sequencing tracked T-cell clones expanding and contracting after mild COVID-19 in two donors. Two young, previously healthy adult volunteers, one female and one male, were included in the cohort.

PBMCs were isolated by Ficoll-Paque density gradient centrifugation. V is clipped by 5 bases and J by 2 bases, and the sequence between their germline boundaries is 7 bases long. Taken from the germline V gene (reference sequence), the CDR1 and CDR2 loops are MNHEY and SMNVEV. Measured from the cysteine to the phenylalanine, the CDR3 is 12 residues long. Only the CDR3 DNA stays, 36 bases, in frame from base 1. This clonotype was detected a few times. No cognate antigen has been identified for it. Base qualities are missing; no much larger clone stands one base away. General findings and caveats noted by the study authors: Clones contracting from day 15 to 85 had balanced CD4/CD8 phenotypes, while a second wave expanding from day 15 to 37 was biased towards CD4+. The study covered only two mild cases, and larger cohorts including severe cases with pre-infection samples were considered necessary. Whether the second-wave clones peaking on day 37 were SARS-CoV-2 specific was not confirmed. Some responding clones were found in pre-infection memory, which suggests that pre-existing cross-reactive memory T cells took part in the SARS-CoV-2 response. Contracting CD4+ clones were found mainly in CM and EM memory subsets, while CD8+ clones were enriched in EMRA.

TCRdb names Illumina NovaSeq 6000 as the instrument used. Using 5'RACE with constant-segment primers, TCRalpha and TCRbeta cDNA libraries were constructed, with sample barcodes and unique molecular identifiers added in the process. RNA was extracted from every sample with Trizol reagent. Library amplification was performed in two PCR steps, and a second sample barcode and Illumina TruSeq adapters were introduced in the second step. Sequencing of libraries was performed on an Illumina NovaSeq with 2 x 150 bp paired-end reads. The original pipeline was this. With migec v1.2.7, reads were demultiplexed and then collapsed into UMI-guided consensus sequences. Using mixcr v2.1.11, the UMI consensuses were aligned to TRA and TRB V and J templates and assembled into clonotypes. Expanded or contracted clonotypes were those called significant by both edgeR and NoisET, with noise models trained on biological replicates. For edgeR calls, the cutoffs were a false discovery rate-adjusted p below 0.01 and a log2 fold-change threshold of 1. As an exploratory analysis of dynamics, max-normalized trajectories of the 1000 most abundant clonotypes were examined with PCA combined with hierarchical clustering. Each responding clone was given a CD4 or CD8 phenotype based on the CD4+ and CD8+ repertoires, which had been sequenced separately. The public reads were quality trimmed at Q25 with fastp and then assembled into clones with MiXCR by TCRdb, keeping productive beta chains. Rows matching on CDR3 protein sequence are summarized as one entry with the most common DNA and genes. For this entry, the V and J calls and clone size follow TCRdb and not the study's own pipeline. The sample table contains around 310,000 distinct CDR3 sequences; only one count was recorded for more than 13% of them. Under 25% of the sample rests with the top ten.

The chain employs TRBV27 and TRBJ2-7; a confident D gene designation cannot be given. This sequence was found in a man younger than 30 who had mild COVID-19 (a few samples of this study predate the infection). The sample titles of this study are shuffled in the database, so cell type and time point are left out; the donor was told from shared clones. The sequencing sample was made of PBMCs or a T cell subset sorted from them (not recorded which). The bases are TGTGCCAGCAGTCGTAGCCCCTACGAGCAGTACTTC. Translation gives CASSRSPYEQYF.